This T cell receptor (beta chain) appears in the sequencing data of a study of cytomegalovirus exposure and HLA in healthy donors (TCRdb year 2017). About the study as a whole: An earlier analysis of some 550 of the donors reported 250 to 350 Gb of sequence data and more than 90 million unique TCR beta sequences from roughly 200 million T cells. In an earlier analysis of 587 of the donors, high-throughput TCR beta sequencing was used to judge whether each TCR beta V gene segment behaved as functional or pseudogenic. All discovery cohort repertoires had been generated on a single sequencing platform. Besides the first cohort of 666 subjects, a separate validation cohort made up of 95 to 150 different subjects was used. A later analysis re-examined previously published TCR beta repertoires from just over 650 donors and added high-resolution HLA genotyping to investigate patterns of TCR occurrence. A later genetic analysis took genome-wide SNP genotypes for about three fifths of the roughly 700 donors and used that subset as a discovery cohort. Rather than drawing on any new phenotypic data, the later analysis identified candidate immune exposures from TCR beta sequences and the way those sequences occurred across donors. Using immunosequencing, the study profiled T cell repertoires from 500 to 800 subjects and related those repertoires to cytomegalovirus serostatus. Of the 350 to 450 genotyped donors, approximately 80% were placed in the genetic ancestry cluster associated with self-reported Caucasian donors. The study aimed to test whether signatures of past pathogen exposure could be identified by cataloging public T cell receptors. An early release that covered roughly 600 HLA-typed donors contained approximately 300 gigabases of sequencing data and about 93 million unique TCR sequences. Donor age, sex, ethnicity and CMV serostatus were compiled alongside the repertoire data. HLA typing included class I and class II loci at four-digit resolution. Across some 400 genotyped donors of the cohort, an average of approximately 240,000 unique TCR beta nucleotide sequences per donor were sequenced, and roughly 20% of those sequences were non-productive. The study combined high-throughput TCR immunosequencing, statistical association of individual TCRs with disease status, and machine learning to predict cytomegalovirus infection status. Typing coverage varied by locus: about 629-630 donors for A, B, C, DRB1 and DQB1; under 550 for DQA1; more than 600 for DPA1; around 490 for DPB1. Because of strong linkage in the cohort, five DR-DQ haplotypes were treated as single units for association and clustering. Beyond this particular receptor, the publication reports: In an earlier analysis of fewer than 750 of the donors, most TCR beta V segments were observed in productive rearrangements about 87% or about 30% of the time, broadly matching IMGT annotations. In a later analysis, around 17,000 TCR beta sequences were associated with specific HLA alleles at a false discovery rate of 0.05. Because the 87-base-pair reads could not distinguish some IMGT-functional V segments, including TRBV6-2 and TRBV6-3, those segments were excluded. The study listed 164 TCR beta chains as associated with cytomegalovirus. V-gene and J-gene trimming of TCR beta chains was associated with a missense DCLRE1C variant in a later genetic analysis, and the association was replicated in an independent cohort. A further reported finding was that TCR beta sequences accurately predicted the HLA-A and HLA-B alleles for most subjects in the first cohort. Because counts were too low, roughly 16 rarely observed V segments, including chromosome 9 orphons, were excluded from the earlier analysis of several hundred of the donors. The sequencing pipeline was judged likely to have produced a cluster of highly shared sequence variants as a technical artifact. In a later genetic analysis, fewer N-insertions in productive TCRs were reported among donors in an Asian-associated ancestry cluster than the 666-donor mean. The classifier was reported to diagnose cytomegalovirus status with high specificity and sensitivity in both the original cohort and the validation cohort. Because HLA typing was missing for some donors at each locus, association tests included only the typed subset. Most CMV-associated TCR beta chains appeared to be HLA-restricted in a later analysis, and the HLA associations seemed to be driven largely by CMV exposure. It was suggested by the authors that the approach could potentially be generalized to other disease states and immunological phenotypes. In a later analysis, the rate of TCR association differed among HLA loci, with DRB1 alleles having the most associated TCRs and HLA-C alleles having the fewest. Several of the top co-occurrence clusters appeared to be linked to parvovirus B19, influenza, CMV and Epstein-Barr virus, according to a later analysis. In this cohort, only TCR beta chains were sequenced, and detectable features were limited by the absence of alpha or paired-chain data. In a later analysis, HLA-associated TCR beta chains showed more clonal expansion and lower generation probabilities than non-associated chains that were equally common. The presence/absence analyses assumed that sequencing depth was roughly uniform across donors, and that assumption may not be true. Most TCR sequences were observed very rarely across donors, whereas some public TCRs were present in many individuals. Three of the identified cytomegalovirus-associated TCR beta chains were confirmed in vitro to be specific for cytomegalovirus antigens. Immune exposure information for the cohort was limited to CMV serostatus. Linkage disequilibrium might explain the correlated functional status among segregating V segments, but an unknown experimental factor could not be ruled out. Strong co-occurrence of HLA alleles, especially DR and DQ, made assigning TCR associations to individual alleles difficult.

The library was built by means of the immunoSEQ multiplex PCR assay. A mixture of 60 forward primers for TCR Vbeta segments and 13 reverse primers for TCR Jbeta segments was used in the multiplex PCR. The CDR3 region of rearranged TCR beta genes was amplified from genomic DNA by a multiplex PCR assay. On the Illumina HiSeq System, the amplified TCR beta libraries were sequenced as 87-base-pair reads. The original methods were these. In a later analysis, some 80 million unique TCR beta chains were counted across the 500 to 850 repertoires, and roughly 9.9 million of these chains were shared by at least two donors. Raw reads were error-corrected and collapsed into unique sequences by a nearest-neighbor algorithm in which closely related sequences were merged to remove PCR and sequencing errors. To assign V, D and J gene segments, CDR3 sequences were aligned to IMGT reference sequences. For a sequence to be retained, a match of at least six nucleotides was required to both a V gene segment and a J gene segment. Rearrangements were called productive when the CDR3 lacked stop codons and stayed in frame with V and J; all others were non-productive. CDR3 was defined by IMGT convention, running from the second conserved V-encoded cysteine to the conserved J-encoded phenylalanine. The earlier analysis of about 590 of the donors excluded sequences that lacked an unambiguous match to a single V gene segment. An earlier analysis of just under 600 of the donors called V segments functional above 56.7% productive rearrangements and segregating when the between-donor standard deviation exceeded 5%. To diagnose cytomegalovirus status from the catalog of TCR beta chain sequences, a statistical classification framework was built. V and J gene assignment, in a later analysis, came from comparing TCR nucleotide sequences with IMGT/GENE-DB human TR gene sequences. Using the TCRdist pipeline, a later analysis assigned CDR3 sequences along with most-parsimonious VDJ recombination scenarios. In a later analysis, each TCR beta chain was defined by its CDR3 amino acid sequence together with its V-gene family, and reads without a unique V-gene family were excluded. As a way to deal with suspected cross-contamination and a sequencing artifact, a later analysis dropped nearly 600 nucleotide sequences that were highly shared and had low generation probability. For each public chain, a later analysis derived a clonal expansion index from normalized ranks of inferred template counts within each repertoire. Generation probabilities in a later analysis came from a VDJ recombination model fitted to out-of-frame rearrangements, and those results were checked against IGoR. In a later analysis, hypergeometric tests were used to score TCR-TCR, TCR-HLA and TCR-CMV co-occurrence, with a repertoire-size bias correction applied to TCR pairs. To estimate false discovery rates, a later analysis permuted the HLA or CMV assignments 20 times. In a later analysis, co-occurring TCRs were grouped using DBSCAN, and TCRdist sequence similarity was added for clustering within HLA-allele-positive subsets. Repertoires with fewer than 30,000 or more than 120,000 public chains, plus five repertoires with anomalous nucleotide sharing, were excluded from co-occurrence clustering. Entries here come from immuneACCESS through TCRdb and include only in-frame sequences with V and J called. Some clones fail to appear in such tables; in the studies checked, an unresolved V gene covers under half of the shortfall, and the cause of the remainder is unknown. The V and J calls and clone size come from that table; D and trimming were worked out from the DNA. The sample yields about 120,000 clones; roughly 79% were counted once. In total, the top ten clones hold over 1.5% of the sample.

The germline V gene encodes CDR1 SGHRS and CDR2 YFSETQ. V is reduced by 4 bases and J by 2 bases, leaving a spacing of 9 bases between them. The CDR3 sequence holds 13 residues, the cysteine and phenylalanine included. Only the CDR3 DNA is retained, 39 bases long and in frame from the first base. This clone was detected a few times. Its recognized antigen is unknown. Base qualities are missing; no much larger clone stands one base away. The cohort was made up of approximately 670 healthy bone marrow donors. Cohort members were all nominally healthy when sampled, although unrecorded immune exposures were likely present. The donor was CMV seronegative and was included in the group of hundreds of seronegative cohort members. A peripheral blood sample was collected from each donor, and TCR beta sequencing was performed on peripheral blood mononuclear cells. Genomic DNA extraction from the blood cell samples was performed with the Qiagen DNeasy Blood Extraction Kit.

The source is a woman under 30 in good health and CMV-seronegative. The chain couples TRBV5-1 to TRBJ2-5; possibly the D gene is TRBD1, per 5 matching bases. Sequenced: PBMCs. At the DNA level, the sequence is TGCGCCAGCAGCCCAGGGCTACAAGAGACCCAGTACTTC. Its protein reads: CASSPGLQETQYF.